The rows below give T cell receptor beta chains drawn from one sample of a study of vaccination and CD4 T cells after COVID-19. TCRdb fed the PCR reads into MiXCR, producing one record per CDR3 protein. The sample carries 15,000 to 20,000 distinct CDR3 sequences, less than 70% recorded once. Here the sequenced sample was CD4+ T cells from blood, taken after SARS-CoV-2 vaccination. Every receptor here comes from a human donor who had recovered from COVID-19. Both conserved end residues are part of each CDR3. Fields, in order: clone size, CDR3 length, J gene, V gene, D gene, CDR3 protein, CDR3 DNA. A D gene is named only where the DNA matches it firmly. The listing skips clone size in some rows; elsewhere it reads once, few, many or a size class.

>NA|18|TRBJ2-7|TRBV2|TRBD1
CASRPAPQGAQVFDEQYF
TGTGCCAGCAGGCCCGCCCCACAGGGGGCGCAGGTCTTCGACGAGCAGTACTTC
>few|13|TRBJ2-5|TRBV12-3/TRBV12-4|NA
CASSLLVQETQYF
TGTGCCAGCAGTTTACTAGTCCAAGAGACCCAGTACTTC
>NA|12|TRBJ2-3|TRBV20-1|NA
CSAKWTTDTQYF
TGCAGTGCTAAGTGGACCACAGATACGCAGTATTTT
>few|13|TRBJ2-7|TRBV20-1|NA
CSAPDRSSYEQYF
TGCAGTGCTCCTGACAGGTCCTCCTACGAGCAGTACTTC
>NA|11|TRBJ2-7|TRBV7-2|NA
CASSATYEQYF
TGTGCCAGCAGCGCAACCTACGAGCAGTACTTC
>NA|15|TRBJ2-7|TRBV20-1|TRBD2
CSAHLSGYDTYEQYF
TGCAGTGCTCACCTTAGCGGGTACGATACCTACGAGCAGTACTTC
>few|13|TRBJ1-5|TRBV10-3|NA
CAISEFTDQPQHF
TGTGCCATCAGTGAGTTTACGGATCAGCCCCAGCATTTT
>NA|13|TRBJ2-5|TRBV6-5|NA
CASSSTRWETQYF
TGTGCCAGCAGTTCGACTAGGTGGGAGACCCAGTACTTC
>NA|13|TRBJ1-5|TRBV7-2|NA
CASSTVTDQPQHF
TGTGCCAGCAGCACCGTGACTGATCAGCCCCAGCATTTT
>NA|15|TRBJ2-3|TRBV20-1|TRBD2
CSARALAGGTDTQYF
TGCAGTGCTAGAGCCCTAGCGGGAGGGACAGATACGCAGTATTTT
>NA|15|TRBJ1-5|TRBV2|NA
CASSPRWSGNQPQHF
TGTGCCAGCAGTCCTAGGTGGTCCGGCAATCAGCCCCAGCATTTT
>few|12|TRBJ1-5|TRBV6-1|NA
CASSEGNQPQHF
TGTGCCAGCAGTGAAGGGAATCAGCCCCAGCATTTT
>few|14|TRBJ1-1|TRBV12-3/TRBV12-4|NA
CASSFQGLNTEAFF
TGTGCTAGCAGTTTCCAGGGCTTGAACACTGAAGCTTTCTTT
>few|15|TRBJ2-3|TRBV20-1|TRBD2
CSARDWTSGTGTQYF
TGCAGTGCTAGAGATTGGACTAGCGGGACCGGTACGCAGTATTTT
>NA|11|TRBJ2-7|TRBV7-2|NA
CAIRRSYEQYF
TGTGCCATACGAAGATCCTACGAGCAGTACTTC
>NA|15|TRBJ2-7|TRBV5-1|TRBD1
CASSPRQGLVREQYF
TGCGCCAGCAGCCCAAGACAGGGTCTGGTACGCGAGCAGTACTTC
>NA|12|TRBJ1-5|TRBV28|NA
CASSLGGQPQHF
TGTGCCAGCAGTTTAGGTGGACAGCCCCAGCATTTT
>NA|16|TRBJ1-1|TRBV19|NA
CASRLGFGQGLTEAFF
TGTGCCAGTAGATTGGGGTTTGGGCAGGGCTTGACTGAAGCTTTCTTT